The subject of this entry is one TCR beta chain. Antigen: not known. The sample is drawn from a study of T cell repertoires in cytomegalovirus infection. Study as a whole: Matching HLA type, along with CMV infection, was indicated by public TCR beta signatures. Points from the study as a whole: Identification of carriers of CMV plus the relevant HLA was performed using cumulative public TCR beta family frequency.

TCRdb re-called the reads with MiXCR, one entry per CDR3 protein. The repertoire consists of roughly 600,000 distinct CDR3 sequences, with 24% occurring once and the leading ten covering 8%. CDR3 size: 12 residues. CDR1 SEHNR and CDR2 FQNEAQ come from the germline V gene (reference sequence). Between the trimmed V and J ends, which lost 1 base and 9 bases, there was a span of 7 bases. This chain links TRBV7-9 with TRBJ2-1; D is undetermined. The sequence came from a human donor in good health (CMV status not recorded). Some clones in this sample may be carry-over from other donors' samples. Input material: CD8+ T cells from PBMCs. The CDR3 DNA reads TGTGCCAGCAGCTTAGAGTGGGGTGAGCAGTTCTTC. Its protein is CASSLEWGEQFF.